Sequencing of this T cell receptor (beta chain) was carried out in a study of cytomegalovirus exposure and HLA in healthy donors. PCR employed 60 Vbeta and 13 Jbeta primers. Some clones are missing from TCRdb's copy, which holds only in-frame ones; the method was immunoSEQ multiplex PCR. The data contain about 110,000 clones, 75% to 80% of them singletons. The junction had 9 bases not matched to a gene; V was cut back by 5 bases and J by 5 bases. Germline V gene sequence: CDR1 SEHNR, CDR2 FQNEAQ (reference sequence). The CDR3 contains 16 residues. The sequence came from a woman aged 25-40 years in good health and CMV-seronegative. The chain employs TRBV7-9 and TRBJ2-1; 10 bases agree with TRBD2. What was sequenced was PBMCs. In DNA form, the CDR3 reads TGTGCCAGCAGCCGCCTTACTAGCGGGGTCAACAATGAGCAGTTCTTC. Translated: CASSRLTSGVNNEQFF.